Shown below are 4 T cell receptor beta chains from a single sample sequenced in a study of monozygotic twins with inflammatory bowel disease. TCRdb reprocessed the 5' RACE reads and stores each CDR3 protein as one record, lacking DNA. The table lists 190,000 or so distinct CDR3 sequences. The sequencing sample was made of blood. The receptors were gathered from a human donor with ulcerative colitis or Crohn's disease, or a healthy co-twin of an affected twin (not recorded which).

The chain couples TRBV20-1 to TRBJ1-2. There are 13 residues in the CDR3. Germline assignment: CDR1 DFQATT and CDR2 SNEGSKA (reference sequence). The CDR3 region is CSARDQGDYGYTF.

The CDR3 spells CASSPFPGGNIQYF. The chain has TRBV5-5 and TRBJ2-4; the D call from TCRdb, TRBD1, cannot be confirmed without DNA. Germline lookup yields CDR1 SGHKS and CDR2 YYEKEE (reference sequence). CDR3 size: 14 residues.

V usage is TRBV6-5 and J usage is TRBJ2-7; TCRdb designates TRBD1, a call that cannot be tested without DNA. Germline CDR1 is MNHEY and CDR2 is SVGAGI. The CDR3 contains 14 residues. Here the CDR3 reads CASSYGGGERGQYF.

This chain uses TRBV12-3 or TRBV12-4 with TRBJ1-5; the TCRdb D gene call, TRBD1, has no DNA to confirm it. The CDR3 runs to 18 residues. CDR3 protein: CASSFYGQGPYSNQPQHF.